This passage covers 13 T cell receptor beta chains from one sample sequenced in a study of monozygotic twins with inflammatory bowel disease. TCRdb reprocessed the 5' RACE reads and keeps a single row for each CDR3 protein, giving no DNA. Here the sample table reports around 450,000 distinct CDR3 sequences. Material: blood. The receptors shown here come from a human donor with ulcerative colitis or Crohn's disease, or a healthy co-twin of an affected twin (not recorded which).

The chain recombines TRBV3-1 with TRBJ2-7. Looked up from germline, CDR1 is LGHDT and CDR2 is YNNKEL (reference sequence). The CDR3 runs to 13 residues. The CDR3 here is CASSQAGPYEQYF.

The chain uses TRBV20-1 and TRBJ2-7. The germline V gene has CDR1 DFQATT and CDR2 SNEGSKA (reference sequence). The length of the CDR3 is 12 residues. CDR3 in amino acids: CSASGVSYEQYF.

The V gene is TRBV12-3 or TRBV12-4, the J gene TRBJ1-5. CDR3 length: 15 residues. CDR3 in amino acids: CASSPQQDSNQPQHF.

The gene calls are TRBV19 and TRBJ2-2; the D call from TCRdb, TRBD1, cannot be confirmed without DNA. CDR1 is LNHDA, CDR2 SQIVND, per germline (reference sequence). The CDR3 runs 14 residues. CDR3 amino acids: CASKIQGAAGELFF.

The rearrangement links TRBV6-2 or TRBV6-3 to TRBJ2-1; TCRdb reports TRBD2, a call that lacks DNA to check it against. CDR3 size: 17 residues. Germline assignment: CDR1 MNHEY and CDR2 SVGEGT. CDR3 sequence reads: CASSSPPGLAVYNEQFF.

This chain uses TRBV19 with TRBJ1-5; TCRdb calls TRBD1, which cannot be checked without DNA. CDR1 and CDR2 from the germline V gene are LNHDA and SQIVND (reference sequence). The CDR3 covers 16 residues. Here the CDR3 reads CASSRGALRDNQPQHF.

V is TRBV7-2 and J is TRBJ1-2; the D call of TRBD1 rests on TCRdb alone, since no DNA is present to check it. CDR3 length: 16 residues. The germline CDR1 and CDR2 sequences are SGHTA and FQGNSA. The CDR3 reads CASSLAPGRTNYGYTF.

V is TRBV2 and J is TRBJ2-2. Germline V gives CDR1 SNHLY, CDR2 FYNNEI. CDR3 length equals 16 residues. CDR3: CASSEAKGPNTGELFF.

This sequence joins TRBV20-1 and TRBJ2-5; with no DNA, the TCRdb D assignment of TRBD1 cannot be verified. CDR1 and CDR2 from the germline V gene are DFQATT and SNEGSKA (reference sequence). This CDR3 has 14 amino acids. The CDR3: CSVPLEGYQETQYF.

This sequence joins TRBV10-3 and TRBJ1-1; TCRdb reports TRBD1, a call that lacks DNA to check it against. Germline CDR1 is ENHRY and CDR2 is SYGVKD. CDR3 length: 14 amino acids. CDR3 amino acids: CAIRPGQGNTEAFF.

The rearrangement uses TRBV11-1 and TRBJ2-2; TCRdb returns TRBD2, unconfirmable since there is no DNA. CDR1 SGHAT and CDR2 FQDESV come from the germline V gene (reference sequence). This CDR3 is built from 18 residues. The CDR3 spells CASSLVGLAIPGTGELFF.

V gene TRBV7-9 combines with J gene TRBJ2-3; the TRBD2 assignment by TCRdb is unverifiable without DNA. The CDR3 is 16 residues long. Per germline, CDR1 SEHNR and CDR2 FQNEAQ (reference sequence). CDR3 protein: CASSGLLGPSTDTQYF.

The chain is built from TRBV5-1 and TRBJ2-7; without DNA, the TCRdb call of TRBD1 cannot be checked. The length of the CDR3 is 14 residues. Germline V gene sequence: CDR1 SGHRS, CDR2 YFSETQ. CDR3 sequence: CASSLTGSTYEQYF.